The 20 T cell receptor beta chains presented below share a single source sample, sequenced in a study of blood T cell repertoires in COVID-19. Sequencing used immunoSEQ multiplex PCR; TCRdb keeps in-frame clones, though not all of them. The table records roughly 180,000 clones, 90% to 95% of them present only once. The sample comprised peripheral blood. These receptors all stem from a man aged 25-45 years with COVID-19, enrolled during active disease.

This clone was seen more than once but under ten times. The rearrangement links TRBV25-1 to TRBJ2-7; the D gene is possibly TRBD2 (5 bases). The CDR3 consists of 17 residues. V was shortened by 4 bases and J by 2 bases, with 21 bases between the two germline ends. Germline values: CDR1 MGHDK, CDR2 SYGVNS. Written as DNA, the CDR3 is TGTGCCAGCAGTGGGGATAATGCGGGCGCCTATCCCTACGAGCAGTACTTC. This sequence encodes CASSGDNAGAYPYEQYF.

The chain employs TRBV6-6 and TRBJ1-5; 7 bases are a match to TRBD1. V shed 7 bases and J 4 bases; nucleotides not matched to a gene: 7. From germline, CDR1 is MNHNY and CDR2 SVGAGI (reference sequence). The CDR3 is made up of 14 amino acids. The CDR3 bases are TGTGCCAGCATGCGGACAGGTGTTAATCAGCCCCAGCATTTT. It yields the protein CASMRTGVNQPQHF.

The chain recombines TRBV24-1 with TRBJ1-2; D gene ambiguous. Trimming left V 2 bases short and J 8 bases short, with 14 bases between. The CDR3 totals 14 residues. The germline V gene encodes CDR1 KGHDR and CDR2 SFDVKD. The DNA for the CDR3 is TGTGCCACCAGTGATTCAGGTCGGATGAGAGGCTACACCTTC. Residues: CATSDSGRMRGYTF.

V gene TRBV15 combines with J gene TRBJ2-2; 7 bases line up with TRBD2. This CDR3 is built from 16 residues. CDR1 and CDR2 (germline): LNHNV, YYDKDF (reference sequence). After removal of 0 bases from V and 5 bases from J, the junction contained 6 bases not matched to a gene. CDR3 in DNA: TGTGCCACCAGCAGAGATAGAGGGAGGGTAACCGGGGAGCTGTTTTTT. This encodes CATSRDRGRVTGELFF.

The chain carries TRBV9 and TRBJ2-5; 10 bases are a match to TRBD2. Germline V gene lookup returns CDR1 SGDLS and CDR2 YYNGEE. The CDR3 is 16 amino acids. V was clipped by 5 bases and J by 0 bases; unmatched bases: 7. The CDR3 here is CASSPSGGQYQETQYF. The CDR3 DNA reads TGTGCCAGCAGTCCTAGCGGGGGCCAGTACCAAGAGACCCAGTACTTC.

For this clone: This sample also contains other DNA sequences that code for the same CDR3. J is TRBJ1-1 and V is TRBV9; D possibly corresponds to TRBD1 (5 bases). Trimming removed 0 bases at V and 5 bases at J, with 8 bases between. In germline, CDR1 is SGDLS, CDR2 YYNGEE. This CDR3 is 13 amino acids long. The CDR3: CASSVARGTEAFF. CDR3 sequence (DNA): TGTGCCAGCAGCGTAGCTCGGGGGACTGAAGCTTTCTTT.

As regards this clone: The same CDR3 can be traced to other DNA sequences in this sample. V and J are TRBV5-1 and TRBJ1-1; the match to TRBD1 covers 7 bases. The length of the CDR3 is 14 residues. Germline V CDR1 and CDR2: SGHRS, YFSETQ. V was clipped by 2 bases and J by 5 bases; unmatched bases: 6. CDR3 loop: CASSLDRVGTEAFF. DNA of the CDR3: TGCGCCAGCAGCTTAGACAGGGTCGGTACTGAAGCTTTCTTT.

This clone is a singleton in its sample. The genes are TRBV27 and TRBJ2-7; no definite D call. CDR1 and CDR2 (germline): MNHEY, SMNVEV (reference sequence). CDR3 length equals 11 residues. Trimming left V 7 bases short and J 1 base short, with 5 bases between. In DNA, the CDR3 is TGTGCCAGCACCCCGTCCTACGAGCAGTACTTC. Amino acids: CASTPSYEQYF.

The rearrangement links TRBV7-7 to TRBJ2-7, with TRBD2 identical over 15 bases. V lost 1 base, J lost 7 bases, and 8 bases stayed unmatched. This CDR3 spans 17 amino acids. CDR1 and CDR2 from the germline V gene are SSHAT and FNYEAQ (reference sequence). In DNA form, the CDR3 reads TGTGCCAGCAGCTTAGGATCCGGGACTAGCGGGGGGTATGAGCAGTACTTC. Amino acids: CASSLGSGTSGGYEQYF.

This chain joins TRBV28 and TRBJ1-1, with a possible D match to TRBD1 (5 bases). The CDR3 consists of 11 residues. Trimming removed 7 bases from V and 9 bases from J, with 12 bases in between. The germline CDR1 and CDR2 sequences are MDHEN and SYDVKM. This CDR3 is CASTLDRKAFF. Written as DNA, the CDR3 is TGTGCCAGCACCCTAGACAGAAAAGCTTTCTTT.

This chain's CDR3 is CASSQSPTGELFF. In DNA, the CDR3 is TGTGCCAGCAGCCAAAGCCCCACCGGGGAGCTGTTTTTT. The V gene is TRBV3-1 (or the pseudogene TRBV3-2), the J gene TRBJ2-2; D not resolved. V was pared by 2 bases and J by 4 bases, with 5 bases between. The CDR3 loop spans 13 amino acids. From germline, CDR1 is LGHDT and CDR2 YNNKEL (reference sequence).

The chain links TRBV19 to TRBJ1-5; D remains ambiguous. The CDR3 runs to 17 residues. Germline CDR1 LNHDA, CDR2 SQIVND (reference sequence). Trimming shortened V by 6 bases and J by 3 bases, and 21 bases separated the two germline ends. The chain's CDR3 is CASRLGLQFGPNQPQHF. In nucleotides, the CDR3 is TGTGCCAGTAGGTTGGGTTTGCAGTTTGGGCCCAATCAGCCCCAGCATTTT. The complete variable domain, with remaining parts taken from reference TRBV19 and TRBJ1-5, reads DGGITQSPKYLFRKEGQNVTLSCEQNLNHDAMYWYRQDPGQGLRLIYYSQIVNDFQKGDIAEGYSVSREKKESFPLTVTSAQKNPTAFYLCASRLGLQFGPNQPQHFGDGTRLSIL.

The V and J genes are TRBV5-4 and TRBJ2-5; 14 positions agree with TRBD2. Trimming took 4 bases from V and 4 from J; bases not matched to a gene: 3. Germline-derived CDR1 and CDR2 are SGHNT and YYREEE (reference sequence). The CDR3 is made up of 15 amino acids. As DNA, the CDR3 is TGTGCCAGCAGCCCGGGGACTAGCGGGGGAGAGACCCAGTACTTC. It encodes CASSPGTSGGETQYF. The complete variable domain, with remaining parts taken from reference TRBV5-4 and TRBJ2-5, reads ETGVTQSPTHLIKTRGQQVTLRCSSQSGHNTVSWYQQALGQGPQFIFQYYREEENGRGNFPPRFSGLQFPNYSSELNVNALELDDSALYLCASSPGTSGGETQYFGPGTRLLVL.

V is TRBV5-5 and J is TRBJ1-2; 9 nucleotides match TRBD1. The CDR3 spans 14 residues. The germline V gene has CDR1 SGHKS and CDR2 YYEKEE (reference sequence). V was clipped by 3 bases and J by 4 bases; unmatched bases: 4. CDR3 region: CASSSTGGTYGYTF. CDR3 sequence (DNA): TGTGCCAGCAGCTCCACAGGGGGCACCTATGGCTACACCTTC.

This sequence joins TRBV7-6 and TRBJ2-1; TRBD2 is a possible D gene (5 bases). CDR1 SGHVS and CDR2 FNYEAQ come from the germline V gene. V lost 5 bases, J lost 4 bases, and 15 bases lay in between. This CDR3 is built from 15 residues. CDR3 protein: CASSRAGNLYNEQFF. The CDR3, as DNA: TGTGCCAGCAGCCGCGCGGGTAACTTATACAATGAGCAGTTCTTC.

The table lists this clone with a count of one. The rearrangement uses TRBV30 and TRBJ2-1, with a possible D match to TRBD2 (5 bases). V was shortened by 0 bases and J by 5 bases, with 11 bases between the two germline ends. Germline-derived CDR1 and CDR2 are GTSNPN and SVGIG (reference sequence). This CDR3 spans 14 amino acids. The CDR3 here is CAWSVGSGHNEQFF. The CDR3 DNA sequence: TGTGCCTGGAGTGTGGGGAGCGGCCACAATGAGCAGTTCTTC.

The chain combines TRBV19 with TRBJ2-1, with D unclear. The CDR3 has 14 residues. Per the germline V gene, CDR1 is LNHDA and CDR2 is SQIVND (reference sequence). V shed 7 bases and J shed 2 bases, with 12 bases lying between them. CDR3 sequence reads: CASIGDTTYNEQFF. The CDR3 DNA sequence: TGTGCCAGTATAGGTGACACCACCTACAATGAGCAGTTCTTC.

The chain joins TRBV7-2 to TRBJ2-1; D is possibly TRBD1 (5 bases). Looked up from germline, CDR1 is SGHTA and CDR2 is FQGNSA. V was pared by 5 bases and J by 2 bases, with 13 bases between. The length of the CDR3 is 15 residues. CDR3 region: CASSAQGFTYNEQFF. The CDR3 nucleotides read TGTGCCAGCAGCGCGCAGGGTTTCACCTACAATGAGCAGTTCTTC.

The chain carries TRBV28 and TRBJ1-3, with D unresolved. CDR1 is MDHEN, CDR2 SYDVKM, per germline. With 5 bases removed from V and 0 bases from J, the gap between germline ends came to 11 bases. CDR3 size: 15 residues. CDR3 bases: TGTGCCAGCAGTGCCCCCGGTAGCTCTGGAAACACCATATATTTT. It specifies CASSAPGSSGNTIYF. Together with reference TRBV28 and TRBJ1-3, the CDR3 gives the full variable domain: DVKVTQSSRYLVKRTGEKVFLECVQDMDHENMFWYRQDPGLGLRLIYFSYDVKMKEKGDIPEGYSVSREKKERFSLILESASTNQTSMYLCASSAPGSSGNTIYFGEGSWLTVV.

This clone occurred once. The V and J genes are TRBV6-6 and TRBJ1-5; D is possibly TRBD1 (6 bases). V gave up 0 bases and J gave up 5 bases, with 11 bases separating them. Per germline, CDR1 MNHNY and CDR2 SVGAGI (reference sequence). There are 15 residues in the CDR3. CDR3 DNA: TGTGCCAGCAGTTACTCGGGAAAGGGGGATCAGCCCCAGCATTTT. Its translation: CASSYSGKGDQPQHF.